These T cell receptor beta chains were read from a single sample in a study of radiation and T cells in renal cell carcinoma. Data came from immunoSEQ multiplex PCR; TCRdb stores just in-frame clones and leaves some out. The table records 15,000 or so clones, about two thirds of them present only once. This specimen was tumor tissue, taken from a patient whose treatment was nephrectomy without radiotherapy. The receptors derive from a man aged 60-69 years with renal cell carcinoma. CDR3s include the opening cysteine and the closing phenylalanine or tryptophan. Each record gives: D gene, V gene, J gene, clone size, CDR3 protein, CDR3 DNA. A D gene is named only where the DNA matches it firmly. Expanded clones are given a class, and other clones once, few, many or no size at all.

-,TRBV30,TRBJ2-7,-,CAWSDRDEQYF,TGTGCCTGGAGTGACCGGGACGAGCAGTACTTC
TRBD2,TRBV7-2,TRBJ2-1,-,CASSSPGLVIGFF,TGTGCCAGCAGCTCCCCGGGACTAGTAATCGGGTTCTTC
TRBD1,TRBV27,TRBJ2-1,-,CASTEGGQGGDEQFF,TGTGCCAGTACAGAAGGGGGACAGGGTGGGGATGAGCAGTTCTTC
-,TRBV29-1,TRBJ2-3,-,CSVESGARGTQYF,TGCAGCGTTGAATCCGGGGCCCGGGGTACGCAGTATTTT
-,TRBV4-1,TRBJ2-2,-,CASSQDRTGGNTGELFF,TGCGCCAGCAGCCAGGACAGGACGGGGGGAAACACCGGGGAGCTGTTTTTT
TRBD2,TRBV5-6,TRBJ2-3,-,CASSFGTSGVDTQYF,TGTGCCAGCAGCTTCGGGACTAGCGGGGTCGATACGCAGTATTTT
-,TRBV7-7,TRBJ1-5,-,CASSLGHF,TGTGCTAGCAGCTTAGGGCATTTT
-,TRBV2,TRBJ1-2,medium-sized,CASSINLGAGGYGYTF,TGTGCCAGCAGCATCAACCTGGGGGCAGGTGGCTATGGCTACACCTTC
TRBD2,TRBV5-1,TRBJ2-3,once,CASSLGAGVTDDTQYF,TGCGCCAGCAGCTTGGGAGCGGGAGTTACAGATGATACGCAGTATTTT
-,TRBV6-5,TRBJ2-7,once,CASSLEADYYEQYF,TGTGCCAGCAGTTTGGAGGCAGACTACTACGAGCAGTACTTC
-,TRBV19,TRBJ2-3,-,CASSKLPSTDTQYF,TGTGCCAGTAGTAAACTACCTTCGACAGATACGCAGTATTTT
-,TRBV5-1,TRBJ2-5,-,CASSLDPGETQYF,TGCGCCAGCAGCTTGGATCCGGGGGAGACCCAGTACTTC
-,TRBV6-5,TRBJ1-1,-,CASSWTAAPLTEAFF,TGTGCCAGCAGTTGGACAGCAGCCCCACTCACTGAAGCTTTCTTT
-,TRBV7-2,TRBJ2-7,-,CASRPTDGAEQYF,TGTGCCAGCAGGCCCACGGATGGGGCCGAGCAGTACTTC
-,TRBV29-1,TRBJ1-3,-,CSVVGSPSGNTIYF,TGCAGCGTTGTAGGCAGCCCCTCTGGAAACACCATATATTTT
-,TRBV5-1,TRBJ2-2,once,CASRSNRADGELFF,TGCGCCAGCAGGTCGAACAGGGCGGACGGGGAGCTGTTTTTT
-,TRBV28,TRBJ1-2,-,CASSLRETGWGVGYTF,TGTGCCAGCAGTTTGAGAGAGACAGGTTGGGGAGTTGGCTACACCTTC
TRBD2,TRBV6-4,TRBJ2-7,-,CASRGLAGHLSYEQYF,TGTGCCAGCAGAGGACTAGCGGGACACCTCTCCTACGAGCAGTACTTC
-,TRBV5-1,TRBJ1-1,few,CASSPSGAEAFF,TGCGCCAGCAGCCCCTCGGGGGCTGAAGCTTTCTTT
TRBD1,TRBV10-3,TRBJ2-5,-,CAISDSQGVGEQTQYF,TGTGCCATCAGTGATTCGCAGGGGGTGGGGGAACAGACCCAGTACTTC
-,TRBV5-4,TRBJ1-2,-,CASSLTPRVQGYTF,TGTGCCAGCAGCTTGACCCCCAGGGTACAGGGCTACACCTTC
TRBD1,TRBV28,TRBJ1-3,-,CASSLGGTARNTIYF,TGTGCCAGCAGTTTGGGGGGGACAGCTAGAAACACCATATATTTT
-,TRBV28,TRBJ1-2,-,CASRGWTDNYGYTF,TGTGCCAGCAGGGGTTGGACAGATAACTATGGCTACACCTTC
-,TRBV7-6,TRBJ1-3,medium-sized,CASSILGGGLNTIYF,TGTGCCAGCAGCATTCTAGGTGGGGGACTCAACACCATATATTTT
TRBD2,TRBV5-1,TRBJ2-5,-,CASSLGVLAGSTETQYF,TGCGCCAGCAGCTTGGGGGTGTTAGCGGGATCTACCGAGACCCAGTACTTC
TRBD1,TRBV5-6,TRBJ1-2,-,CASSFGDRVNYGYTF,TGTGCCAGCAGCTTTGGAGACAGGGTTAACTATGGCTACACCTTC
-,TRBV7-6,TRBJ2-3,-,CASSLTGPPGDTQYF,TGTGCCAGCAGCTTGACCGGGCCCCCGGGGGATACGCAGTATTTT
-,TRBV28,TRBJ1-5,-,CASSLFGDQPQHF,TGTGCCAGCAGTTTATTCGGGGATCAGCCCCAGCATTTT
-,TRBV2,TRBJ1-5,-,CASSEGQEGSNQPQHF,TGTGCCAGCAGTGAGGGGCAGGAGGGGTCCAATCAGCCCCAGCATTTT
-,TRBV5-6,TRBJ2-5,-,CASSLVGKETQYF,TGTGCCAGCAGCTTGGTAGGGAAAGAGACCCAGTACTTC
TRBD1,TRBV5-1,TRBJ2-5,-,CASSNGQGGSETQYF,TGCGCCAGCAGCAACGGACAGGGGGGATCGGAGACCCAGTACTTC
-,TRBV27,TRBJ2-7,-,CASRQGVEQYF,TGTGCCAGCAGACAGGGTGTCGAGCAGTACTTC
-,TRBV5-1,TRBJ1-3,once,CASSLLGGDSLAGNTIYF,TGCGCCAGCAGCTTGCTCGGGGGCGACAGTCTGGCTGGAAACACCATATATTTT
-,TRBV5-6,TRBJ1-4,-,CASSLITRSDEKLFF,TGTGCCAGCAGCTTGATAACAAGGAGCGATGAAAAACTGTTTTTT
-,TRBV7-2,TRBJ1-1,-,CASSLEVNTEAFF,TGTGCCAGCAGCTTGGAGGTGAACACTGAAGCTTTCTTT
TRBD1,TRBV7-8,TRBJ1-5,once,CASSLRDRSNQPQHF,TGTGCCAGCAGCTTGAGGGACAGGAGCAATCAGCCCCAGCATTTT